Listed below are T cell receptor beta chains from one sample, sequenced in a study of blood T cell repertoires in COVID-19. The method was immunoSEQ multiplex PCR; TCRdb's version includes in-frame clones alone and lacks a portion of them. Of approximately 310,000 clones in the sample, 75% to 90% were seen once. The sample taken for sequencing was PBMCs or T cells enriched from blood (not recorded which). These receptors all come from a man aged 30 to 39 who had recovered from COVID-19. Both conserved end residues are trimmed from each CDR3.

CDR3aa,len,v_gene
ASSEGLASNTGELF,14,TRBV7-9
ASSSRTGTGGSTEAF,15,TRBV5-1
ASSPTLAAFSTGELF,15,TRBV11-3
ASSLRQGRGYT,11,TRBV27
AIKDGLGGNQPQH,13,TRBV10-3
ASSLGYSGLNQPQH,14,TRBV5-6
ASSKPGTGGATNEKLF,16,TRBV5-4
ATSRSQGASYT,11,TRBV15
ASSQDPVTRGSDYNEQF,17,TRBV3-1/TRBV3-2
ASSLVFQNYGYT,12,TRBV7-2
ASSPTQGAGNTIY,13,TRBV18
AIIPGQGFFYSNQPQH,16,TRBV10-3
ASSLGQRNQPQH,12,TRBV7-2
ASSQAGTGGGGELF,14,TRBV4-1
ASSLGTGVYQETQY,14,TRBV7-2
ASSFSTEAF,9,TRBV5-6
ASSEAGLAWDTQY,13,TRBV6-1
ASSLSRGHYVYSGNTIY,17,TRBV5-4
ASSPPWGGDGYT,12,TRBV18
AWSRDKNQPQH,11,TRBV30
ASRDRVQETQY,11,TRBV19
ASREMDMSYEQY,12,TRBV2
ASSPQHLVSGNTIY,14,TRBV4-1
ASSLSPTLNTEAF,13,TRBV27
ASSQGRANYGYT,12,TRBV4-2
ASSRDSSSYNSPLH,14,TRBV4-1
ASSSIGQSSGYEQY,14,TRBV11-2
ASSDASLAGGHNEQF,15,TRBV25-1
ASSLVGQSSYEQY,13,TRBV5-5
ATQQGPYEQY,10,TRBV10-3
ASRQGSEQY,9,TRBV3-1/TRBV3-2
ASSPAQGNQPQH,12,TRBV18
ASSIAYAREEAF,12,TRBV19
ASSQAGLAGGQF,12,TRBV3-1/TRBV3-2
ASSTRTGKGTEAF,13,TRBV11-2
AWRARRGIEAF,11,TRBV30
ASSEDTYYGYT,11,TRBV19
ASSPRRGYSPLH,12,TRBV27
ASSVRGRGFRPDTQY,15,TRBV19
ASSYSTSGVTDTQY,14,TRBV6-6
AWSAGVNSPLH,11,TRBV30
ASSLLGGVHEQY,12,TRBV3-1/TRBV3-2
ASSTRDSPNTEAF,13,TRBV7-8
ASSQVLTSGGAVYEQY,16,TRBV4-1
ASSYGASLGNQPQH,14,TRBV6-2/TRBV6-3
AWSVSGSGFAF,11,TRBV30
ASSPQGATDTQY,12,TRBV7-9
ASTGTGPPEAF,11,TRBV21-1
ASSRSARGQGPSYEQY,16,TRBV4-1
ASGSAWGPNNEKLF,14,TRBV7-9
ASSIFGTSGGNIQY,14,TRBV19
ASSPTAGGPINEQF,14,TRBV9
ASSQVPGFDTGELF,14,TRBV14
ASSLRTLNEKLF,12,TRBV5-8
AWSVGHSYEQY,11,TRBV30
ASSPQGQGAGNEQF,14,TRBV5-1
ASSPRTGGKPQH,12,TRBV27